These T cell receptor beta chains were read from a single sample in a study of T cell changes during pregnancy in multiple sclerosis. Clones were sequenced by immunoSEQ multiplex PCR, and TCRdb holds only the in-frame ones, with some missing. The sample contains fewer than 40,000 clones, 80% to 95% of which appear only once. Material: CD4+ T cells from peripheral blood mononuclear cells, obtained after pregnancy. These receptors came from a female donor in good health, enrolled as a control in a pregnancy study. Each CDR3 is given with its conserved first and last residue. A D gene is named only where the DNA matches it firmly. Clone size is given for some rows only: seen once, a few or many times, or a class if the clone is expanded.

>TRBD2|TRBJ2-1|TRBV19|-
CASSILAGGPNEQFF
TGTGCCAGTAGTATACTAGCGGGGGGGCCCAATGAGCAGTTCTTC
>TRBD1|TRBJ1-1|TRBV6-6|once
CASTLTGVNTEAFF
TGTGCCAGCACCTTAACAGGGGTAAACACTGAAGCTTTCTTT
>-|TRBJ1-2|TRBV29-1|-
CSVFFGVARGYTF
TGCAGCGTTTTTTTTGGGGTAGCGAGGGGCTACACCTTC
>-|TRBJ1-1|TRBV6-1|-
CASYLRGLNTEAFF
TGTGCCAGCTACCTTCGGGGGTTGAACACTGAAGCTTTCTTT
>-|TRBJ1-1|TRBV4-1|-
CASSQTDPGKAFF
TGCGCCAGCAGCCAAACAGACCCAGGGAAGGCTTTCTTT
>-|TRBJ1-1|TRBV18|-
CASSPPTVMNTEAFF
TGTGCCAGCTCACCCCCGACAGTTATGAACACTGAAGCTTTCTTT
>TRBD2|TRBJ2-7|TRBV19|-
CASSISASGSYEQYF
TGTGCCAGTAGTATATCGGCTAGCGGGAGCTACGAGCAGTACTTC
>-|TRBJ1-1|TRBV6-4|-
CASSAVPNTEAFF
TGTGCCAGCAGTGCCGTTCCCAACACTGAAGCTTTCTTT
>TRBD2|TRBJ2-6|TRBV4-1|-
CASSQGRGADSGANVLTF
TGCGCCAGCAGCCAAGGGCGGGGGGCCGACTCTGGGGCCAACGTCCTGACTTTC
>TRBD1|TRBJ1-1|TRBV5-6|-
CASSFSGGQTEAFF
TGTGCCAGCAGCTTCTCAGGGGGCCAAACTGAAGCTTTCTTT
>TRBD1|TRBJ1-5|TRBV27|-
CASSPGTGVDQPQHF
TGTGCCAGCAGCCCCGGGACAGGGGTCGATCAGCCCCAGCATTTT
>TRBD1|TRBJ1-2|TRBV5-6|-
CASSLPGQVGGYTF
TGTGCCAGCAGCTTGCCTGGACAGGTTGGAGGCTACACCTTC
>TRBD2|TRBJ2-3|TRBV27|-
CASIIPGLATTDTQYF
TGTGCCAGCATCATACCGGGACTAGCGACCACAGATACGCAGTATTTT
>-|TRBJ1-2|TRBV5-4|-
CASSLRGVIYGYTF
TGTGCCAGCAGCTTGCGGGGGGTAATCTATGGCTACACCTTC
>TRBD2|TRBJ2-1|TRBV25-1|-
CASSELGTSRVNEQFF
TGTGCCAGCAGTGAGCTGGGGACTAGCCGTGTCAATGAGCAGTTCTTC
>TRBD1|TRBJ1-1|TRBV5-4|-
CASSQSQGAITEAFF
TGTGCCAGCAGCCAAAGCCAGGGGGCAATCACTGAAGCTTTCTTT
>-|TRBJ1-1|TRBV11-2|few
CASSLPSNTEAFF
TGTGCCAGCAGCTTACCGTCGAACACTGAAGCTTTCTTT
>-|TRBJ2-3|TRBV10-1|-
CASSESPGVTDTQYF
TGCGCCAGCAGTGAGTCCCCCGGGGTCACAGATACGCAGTATTTT
>-|TRBJ2-7|TRBV2|-
CASRRGMVAVDSYEQYF
TGTGCCAGCAGAAGAGGTATGGTAGCGGTCGATTCCTACGAGCAGTACTTC
>TRBD1|TRBJ1-4|TRBV30|-
CAWASSGGEKLFF
TGTGCCTGGGCGAGTTCAGGGGGTGAAAAACTGTTTTTT